This T cell receptor (beta chain) was identified during a study of human T cells and chemical hapten exposure. The time point: patch test 2, 6 weeks after DPC sensitization. As to treatment: therapeutic diphenylcyclopropenone sensitization with weekly scalp DPC. This clonotype was picked up many times. The antigen is unknown. Study outcomes and limitations: DPC sensitization produced no change in TCRs with frequency above 1 in 1000.

Each cDNA molecule in the library carried unique molecular identifiers. MiXCR, applied by TCRdb to the RACE reads, yields one record per CDR3 protein. The data contain fewer than 85,000 distinct CDR3 sequences, around a tenth of them singletons. The CDR3 length is 13 residues. Germline V gene data show CDR1 as SGHTA and CDR2 as FQGTGA. Trimming shortened V by 2 bases and J by 5 bases, and 6 bases separated the two germline ends. This material consisted of whole blood, taken in connection with sensitization to the hapten diphenylcyclopropenone (DPC). The TCR sequence derives from a man younger than 30 with alopecia areata. Some clones in this sample may be carry-over from other donors' samples. The chain joins TRBV7-3 to TRBJ2-2; weak D call: TRBD2 (5 bases). The CDR3 spells CASSLPGTGELFF. The CDR3 coding sequence is TGTGCCAGCAGCTTACCGGGGACCGGGGAGCTGTTTTTT.